This TCR beta chain derives from a study of cytomegalovirus exposure and HLA in healthy donors. For the study at large: Sequencing of 150 million to 200 million T cells in an earlier analysis found about 120 million unique TCR beta sequences.

The primer mix had 60 Vbeta and 13 Jbeta primers. Per the study methods: Later, 75 million to 100 million unique TCR beta chains were counted in an analysis, and roughly 10 million of them were shared. Some clones are missing from TCRdb's copy, which holds only in-frame ones; the method was immunoSEQ multiplex PCR. V, J and clone size are taken as reported in that table, and D and trimming were inferred from the DNA itself. Of 85,000 to 100,000 clones in the sample, around four fifths are singletons; the top ten hold about 5%. Study results and limitations: Rarity held for most TCR sequences, but there were some public TCRs that occurred in many donors. An observed cluster of highly shared sequence variants was recorded as a likely sequencing artifact.

J was trimmed by 3 bases and V by 6 bases; bases with no gene match: 8. CDR3 length: 15 amino acids. Germline V CDR1 and CDR2: MGHDK, SYGVNS. About this clone: The antigen remains undetermined.

This chain links TRBV25-1 with TRBJ1-5, with TRBD1 matching over 7 bases. The sample taken for sequencing was PBMCs. The TCR originated in a woman between 40 and 50 years old in good health and CMV-seronegative. Here the CDR3 reads CASSPGQATNQPQHF. The CDR3, as DNA: TGTGCCAGCAGCCCTGGACAGGCTACCAATCAGCCCCAGCATTTT.